Listed here are 25 T cell receptor beta chains from one sample, sequenced in a study of cytomegalovirus exposure and HLA in healthy donors (dated by TCRdb to about 2017). The library was produced with the immunoSEQ multiplex PCR assay. The multiplex PCR relied on a mix of 60 forward primers for TCR Vbeta segments and 13 reverse primers for TCR Jbeta segments. TCRdb took this table from immuneACCESS and kept in-frame rearrangements with V and J called. Such tables lack part of the clones; where checked against another copy, unresolved V genes explain under half of the gap, and the rest is unexplained. A total of fewer than 120,000 clones appear in this sample, about 86% of them only once. The ten largest clones take up less than 2% of the sample. The sample comprised PBMCs. The receptors stem from a man between 35 and 55 years old in good health and CMV-seronegative.

The chain carries TRBV6-5 and TRBJ1-2, with 7 bases fitting TRBD1. In germline, CDR1 is MNHEY, CDR2 SVGAGI. This CDR3 comprises 15 residues. After removal of 6 bases from V and 4 bases from J, the junction contained 11 bases not matched to a gene. For the CDR3, the DNA is TGTGCCAGCAGCCTTCGGACAGGTTCGCGCTATGGCTACACCTTC. Residues: CASSLRTGSRYGYTF.

J is TRBJ1-2 and V is TRBV4-2; TRBD1 is a possible D gene (6 bases). V was pared by 1 base and J by 4 bases, with 13 bases between. Germline V gene lookup returns CDR1 LGHNA and CDR2 YNFKEQ. The length of the CDR3 is 15 residues. The CDR3 bases are TGTGCCAGCAGCCAAGCAGGGGCTAATGGCTATGGCTACACCTTC. Its protein product is CASSQAGANGYGYTF.

This clone was seen more than once but under ten times. V and J are TRBV7-6 and TRBJ2-7, with TRBD1 matching over 7 bases. From germline, CDR1 is SGHVS and CDR2 FNYEAQ. J gave up 6 bases and V 4 bases, and 15 bases lay outside the gene matches. There are 16 residues in the CDR3. CDR3 bases: TGTGCCAGCAGCTCCCGCCCGGTTCCGACAGGGTCCGAGCAGTACTTC. Translated, it gives CASSSRPVPTGSEQYF.

The chain carries TRBV5-4 and TRBJ1-1; tentatively, D is TRBD1 (6 bases). Germline V gene data show CDR1 as SGHNT and CDR2 as YYREEE (reference sequence). The CDR3 loop spans 13 amino acids. V was pared by 4 bases and J by 4 bases, with 11 bases between. The CDR3 DNA reads as TGTGCCAGCAGCCCGGCCAGGGGCACTGAAGCTTTCTTT. Translation gives CASSPARGTEAFF.

The J gene is TRBJ2-1, the V gene TRBV5-1, with TRBD2 matching 8 bases. This CDR3 is 14 amino acids long. Germline V gives CDR1 SGHRS, CDR2 YFSETQ. V shed 4 bases, J shed 6 bases, and the junction held 6 bases outside the gene matches. The CDR3 is CASSTSGGRNEQFF. CDR3 DNA: TGCGCCAGCAGCACAAGCGGGGGACGCAATGAGCAGTTCTTC.

The chain recombines TRBV30 with TRBJ1-1; tentative D call: TRBD1 (5 bases). Trimming removed 0 bases from V and 5 bases from J, with 10 bases in between. CDR1 and CDR2 (germline): GTSNPN, SVGIG (reference sequence). CDR3 length: 13 amino acids. The CDR3 loop is CAWSVIRGTEAFF. CDR3 DNA sequence: TGTGCCTGGAGTGTGATCCGGGGGACTGAAGCTTTCTTT. Filled out from reference TRBV30 and TRBJ1-1, the complete variable domain reads SQTIHQWPATLVQPVGSPLSLECTVEGTSNPNLYWYRQAAGRGLQLLFYSVGIGQISSEVPQNLSASRPQDRQFILSSKKLLLSDSGFYLCAWSVIRGTEAFFGQGTRLTVV.

The chain uses TRBV9 and TRBJ2-7, with 7 nucleotides matching TRBD2. The CDR3 sequence is 16 residues long. Germline CDR1 SGDLS, CDR2 YYNGEE. V lost 3 bases to trimming and J lost 3 bases; unmatched junction nucleotides: 12. CDR3 coding DNA: TGTGCCAGCAGCGGGGGAGGGGCAGCAAACTACTACGAGCAGTACTTC. Translation gives CASSGGGAANYYEQYF. The full variable domain, completed using reference TRBV9 and TRBJ2-7, is DSGVTQTPKHLITATGQRVTLRCSPRSGDLSVYWYQQSLDQGLQFLIQYYNGEERAKGNILERFSAQQFPDLHSELNLSSLELGDSALYFCASSGGGAANYYEQYFGPGTRLTVT.

This chain uses TRBV15 with TRBJ2-1; maybe TRBD2 (6 bases). Germline V gene data show CDR1 as LNHNV and CDR2 as YYDKDF (reference sequence). The length of the CDR3 is 16 residues. With 1 base removed from V and 6 bases from J, the gap between germline ends came to 16 bases. The CDR3 sequence is CATSRGRLAWVNEQFF. The CDR3 nucleotides are TGTGCCACCAGCAGAGGTCGGCTAGCGTGGGTCAATGAGCAGTTCTTC.

V gene TRBV6-1 combines with J gene TRBJ1-5, with a weak D call TRBD1 (5 bases). The germline V and J ends were trimmed by 4 bases and 9 bases, with 19 bases remaining between them. Germline V lookup: CDR1 MNHNS, CDR2 SASEGT. The CDR3 length is 15 residues. The CDR3 here is CASSGGEGLLVPQHF. CDR3 sequence (DNA): TGTGCCAGCAGTGGGGGGGAAGGGCTTTTGGTGCCCCAGCATTTT.

The chain combines TRBV4-2 with TRBJ1-1; weak D call: TRBD1 (5 bases). The CDR3 sequence is 16 residues long. V lost 4 bases and J lost 1, with 16 bases in between. Germline-derived CDR1 and CDR2 are LGHNA and YNFKEQ. CDR3 region: CASSLLGGGPNTEAFF. CDR3 bases: TGTGCCAGCAGCCTCCTCGGGGGTGGGCCGAACACTGAAGCTTTCTTT.

About this clone: Other DNA sequences from this sample encode an identical CDR3 as well. The CDR3 region has the DNA TGCGCCAGCAGCTCCGGGACAGGGACCTACGAGCAGTACTTC. This sequence encodes CASSSGTGTYEQYF. This sequence joins TRBV5-1 and TRBJ2-7; 9 nucleotides line up with TRBD1. Germline V gives CDR1 SGHRS, CDR2 YFSETQ. The V segment lost 3 bases and the J segment 2 bases; nucleotides outside the gene matches: 3. The CDR3 runs to 14 residues.

This clone occurred a few times. Mismatch with germline at one junction end may stem from a read error. V is TRBV7-9 and J is TRBJ1-1; perhaps TRBD1 as D (5 bases). Germline loops: CDR1 SEHNR, CDR2 FQNEAQ (reference sequence). This CDR3 spans 12 amino acids. The CDR3 region has the DNA TGTTCCAGCAGCGCAGGGTTGGCTGAAGCTTTCTTT. This encodes CSSSAGLAEAFF.

The chain combines TRBV15 with TRBJ1-4; no clear D gene. The germline V and J ends were trimmed by 2 bases and 5 bases, with 12 bases remaining between them. Germline V lookup: CDR1 LNHNV, CDR2 YYDKDF (reference sequence). The CDR3 consists of 15 residues. The CDR3 spells CATSRLGEGNEKLFF. CDR3 nucleotide sequence: TGTGCCACCAGCAGACTCGGGGAAGGGAATGAAAAACTGTTTTTT.

The rearrangement links TRBV7-8 to TRBJ2-5; D may be TRBD2 (7 bases). Per germline, CDR1 SGHVS and CDR2 FQNEAQ. The CDR3 extends over 16 amino acids. V lost 2 bases and J 4 bases, leaving 17 bases between the germline ends. Here the CDR3 DNA reads TGTGCCAGCAGCTTAAGAACCGGGGGGCTAGGAGAGACCCAGTACTTC. Translated, it gives CASSLRTGGLGETQYF. The entire variable domain, with the rest obtained from reference TRBV7-8 and TRBJ2-5, is as follows: GAGVSQSPRYKVAKRGQDVALRCDPISGHVSLFWYQQALGQGPEFLTYFQNEAQLDKSGLPSDRFFAERPEGSVSTLKIQRTQQEDSAVYLCASSLRTGGLGETQYFGPGTRLLVL.

This clone was recorded only once. The chain carries TRBV5-6 and TRBJ1-2; 9 bases are a match to TRBD1. The CDR3 has 15 amino acids. CDR1 is SGHDT and CDR2 is YYEEEE in the germline V gene. The junction had 8 bases not matched to a gene; V was cut back by 4 bases and J by 4 bases. The CDR3 protein is CASSPYGTGTYGYTF. DNA for the CDR3: TGTGCCAGCAGCCCTTACGGGACAGGGACCTATGGCTACACCTTC.

The chain joins TRBV5-4 to TRBJ1-5; D might be TRBD1 (6 bases). The V gene lost 10 bases and the J gene lost 0 bases, with 17 bases spanning the gap. Germline V gives CDR1 SGHNT, CDR2 YYREEE (reference sequence). CDR3 length equals 15 residues. CDR3 region: CAAVRGVYSNQPQHF. The CDR3 coding sequence is TGTGCCGCGGTCAGGGGCGTCTATAGCAATCAGCCCCAGCATTTT.

The gene calls are TRBV6-1 and TRBJ2-3, with D possibly being TRBD1 (7 bases). This CDR3 region has 17 residues. Trimming took 0 bases from V and 5 from J, leaving 18 bases between them. From germline, CDR1 is MNHNS and CDR2 SASEGT. In DNA, the CDR3 is TGTGCCAGCAGTGAAGCGGGTGGAGGAGGGGGCTTAGATACGCAGTATTTT. Its translation is CASSEAGGGGGLDTQYF.

The chain recombines TRBV4-3 with TRBJ2-5, with 7 nucleotides matching TRBD2. The CDR3 is 13 residues long. Trimming removed 1 base from V and 7 bases from J; junction bases left unmatched: 3. Per germline, CDR1 LGHNA and CDR2 YSLEER. For the CDR3, the DNA is TGCGCCAGCAGCCAAGTAGGGAGGGGGACCCAGTACTTC. Translated: CASSQVGRGTQYF.

This chain connects TRBV18 to TRBJ2-3; D uncertain. V gave up 6 bases and J gave up 1 base, with 8 bases separating them. The CDR3 sequence is 13 residues long. Per germline, CDR1 KGHSH and CDR2 LQKENI. CDR3 DNA sequence: TGTGCCAGCTCCCTCCCCGGCACAGATACGCAGTATTTT. It specifies CASSLPGTDTQYF.

The gene calls are TRBV9 and TRBJ1-1; no firm D call. Trimming removed 0 bases from V and 1 base from J, with 10 bases in between. This CDR3 has 15 amino acids. Germline CDR1 reads SGDLS; CDR2 reads YYNGEE. The CDR3 loop is CASSVASSRNTEAFF. The DNA for the CDR3 is TGTGCCAGCAGCGTAGCTAGCTCGAGGAACACTGAAGCTTTCTTT.

This clone was counted once. The chain is built from TRBV19 and TRBJ1-6, with 9 bases aligning to TRBD1. The CDR3 runs to 13 residues. V lost 8 bases to trimming and J lost 9 bases; unmatched junction nucleotides: 5. Germline V gene sequence: CDR1 LNHDA, CDR2 SQIVND (reference sequence). The CDR3 bases are TGTGCCAGTGGGGGACAGGGTTTTTCACCCCTCCACTTT. Residues: CASGGQGFSPLHF.

The chain is built from TRBV2 and TRBJ1-6; unclear D gene. Germline V gene data show CDR1 as SNHLY and CDR2 as FYNNEI. CDR3 length: 13 residues. V lost 6 bases and J 5 bases, leaving 8 bases between the germline ends. CDR3 DNA sequence: TGTGCCAGCAGCCCCTCGGATAATTCACCCCTCCACTTT. This codes for CASSPSDNSPLHF.

The chain has TRBV28 and TRBJ1-1; 7 bases fit TRBD1. The V segment lost 7 bases and the J segment 5 bases; nucleotides outside the gene matches: 13. CDR1 is MDHEN and CDR2 is SYDVKM in the germline V gene. The CDR3 is made up of 15 amino acids. The CDR3 nucleotides are TGTGCCAGCACGATTTCGACAGGGTACGGAACTGAAGCTTTCTTT. Translation gives CASTISTGYGTEAFF.

The J gene is TRBJ1-2, the V gene TRBV30; D not certain. Germline assignment: CDR1 GTSNPN and CDR2 SVGIG (reference sequence). Trimming cost V 0 bases and J 8 bases, with 7 bases left between them. This CDR3 is built from 11 residues. In DNA, the CDR3 is TGTGCCTGGAGTGTACCCGCGGGCTACACCTTC. It yields the protein CAWSVPAGYTF.

V gene TRBV6-1 combines with J gene TRBJ1-1, with D unresolved. V was pared by 6 bases and J by 0 bases, with 8 bases between. Germline-derived CDR1 and CDR2 are MNHNS and SASEGT. This CDR3 is 13 amino acids long. In nucleotides, the CDR3 is TGTGCCAGCAGGGTTTCTATGAACACTGAAGCTTTCTTT. It specifies CASRVSMNTEAFF.